This T cell receptor (gamma chain) was retrieved from a study of γδ T cells in repeated Plasmodium falciparum infection. Findings of the study overall: Over time and infection, Vgamma9/Vdelta2+ repertoires remained highly stable and polyclonal. Repeated controlled infections reportedly drove waves of new clonotype selection in Vdelta2-negative, mostly Vdelta1+, gammadelta repertoires. Vdelta2-negative gammadelta repertoires appeared less diverse and less shared in Malian than Australian children.

Vgamma9/Vdelta2+ and Vdelta2-negative gammadelta T cells were flow-sorted from PBMC for bulk sequencing. TCRdb re-called the multiplex PCR reads with CATT. The table lists about 15,000 gamma-chain clones, around 1.6% of them singletons, with around 30% in the top ten. This CDR3 has 14 amino acids. CDR1 is VTNTFY, CDR2 YDVSTARD, per germline (reference sequence). This clone was counted many times. Its antigen is not known. The mismatch at residue 3 between this DNA's translation and the TCRdb protein of a much larger clone likely reflects a read error; the protein shown is translated from the DNA. This clonotype was sampled from a pool of human donors (malaria-infected and uninfected, not separated). The chain uses TRGV3 and TRGJ1 or TRGJ2. Sequencing input: gamma-delta T cells from blood. CDR3 sequence: CAAWDRLNYYKKLF. CDR3 nucleotides: TGTGCCGCCTGGGACAGGTTGAATTATTATAAGAAACTCTTT.